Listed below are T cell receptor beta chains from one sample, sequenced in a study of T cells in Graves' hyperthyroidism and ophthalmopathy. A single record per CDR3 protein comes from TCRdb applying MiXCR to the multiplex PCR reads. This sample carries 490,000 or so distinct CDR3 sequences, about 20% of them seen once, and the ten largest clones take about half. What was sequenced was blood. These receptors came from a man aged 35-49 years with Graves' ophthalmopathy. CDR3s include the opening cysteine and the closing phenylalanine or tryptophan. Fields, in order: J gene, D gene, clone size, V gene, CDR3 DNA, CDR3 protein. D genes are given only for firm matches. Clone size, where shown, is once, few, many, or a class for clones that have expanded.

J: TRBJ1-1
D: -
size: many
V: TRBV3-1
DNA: TGTGCCAGCAGCCAAGAACAGGCCAAGAACACTGAAGCTTTCTTT
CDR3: CASSQEQAKNTEAFF

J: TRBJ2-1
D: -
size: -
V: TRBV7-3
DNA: TGTGCCAGCAGCATTATCCCCGCAGCGTACAATGAGCAGTTCTTC
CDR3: CASSIIPAAYNEQFF

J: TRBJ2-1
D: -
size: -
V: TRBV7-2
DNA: TGTGCCAGCAGCTTGCCGCAGTCCTACAATGAGCAGTTCTTC
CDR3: CASSLPQSYNEQFF

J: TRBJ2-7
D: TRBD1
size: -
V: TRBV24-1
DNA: TGTGCCACCAGTGACCCCGGACAGGCAACCTACGAGCAGTACTTC
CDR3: CATSDPGQATYEQYF

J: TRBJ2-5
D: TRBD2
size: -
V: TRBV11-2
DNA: TGTGCCAGCAGCTCCCGTTTAGCGGGGGGGATCCTTCAAGAGGCCCAGTACTTC
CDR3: CASSSRLAGGILQEAQYF

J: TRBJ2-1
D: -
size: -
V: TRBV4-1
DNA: TGCGCCAGCAGCCAAGTTGGCGGGGAGCAGTTCTTC
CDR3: CASSQVGGEQFF

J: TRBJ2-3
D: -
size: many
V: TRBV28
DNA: TGTGCCAGCAGTAAAATACAGGGACCAGATACGCAGTATTTT
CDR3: CASSKIQGPDTQYF

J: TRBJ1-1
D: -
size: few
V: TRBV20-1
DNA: TGCAGCGCCCTTACCGGGGGGGGGGCTGAAGCTTTCTTT
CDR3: CSALTGGGAEAFF

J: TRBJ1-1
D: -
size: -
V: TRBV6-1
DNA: TGTGCCAGCAGTCCAGCGGGCCACACTGAAGCTTTCTTT
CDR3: CASSPAGHTEAFF

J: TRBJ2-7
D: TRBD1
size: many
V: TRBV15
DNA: TGTGCCACCAGTGGCTATGGGAACGCAGGGGGCTCCTACGAGCAGTACTTC
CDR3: CATSGYGNAGGSYEQYF

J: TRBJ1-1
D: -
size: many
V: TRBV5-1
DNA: TGCGCCAGCAGCTTGCGTGTACTCGCTGATAACACTGAAGCTTTCTTT
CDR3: CASSLRVLADNTEAFF

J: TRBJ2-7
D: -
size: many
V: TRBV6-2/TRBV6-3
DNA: TGTGCCAGCAGACGAATATCCGGGACTGACTACGAGCAGTACTTC
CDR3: CASRRISGTDYEQYF